The rows below give T cell receptor beta chains drawn from one sample of a study of T cell responses to AZD1222 COVID-19 vaccine. The protocol was immunoSEQ multiplex PCR, while the TCRdb copy is restricted to in-frame clones and leaves out a portion. In the table there are around 190,000 clones, approximately 92% of which are singletons. The specimen was peripheral blood, collected on day 0 of AZD1222 vaccination. Source of these receptors: an adult in good health. CDR3s include the opening cysteine and the closing phenylalanine or tryptophan. The D gene is left open where the match is weak. Not all rows give a size; the values are once, few, many and, for expanded clones, a class.

abundance,j_gene,v_gene,d_gene,CDR3nt,CDR3aa
NA,TRBJ2-3,TRBV29-1,NA,TGCAGCGTGACTAGCACAGATACGCAGTATTTT,CSVTSTDTQYF
NA,TRBJ2-2,TRBV3-1/TRBV3-2,TRBD2,TGTGCCAGCAGCCAAGGTCGGGGGGGGAACACCGGGGAGCTGTTTTTT,CASSQGRGGNTGELFF
NA,TRBJ2-7,TRBV10-2,NA,TGCGCCAGCAGTGAGTACATCGGTATTTCCAGCTCCTACGAGCAGTACTTC,CASSEYIGISSSYEQYF
NA,TRBJ2-1,TRBV4-3,TRBD2,TGCGCCAGCAGCCAAAGGGGAACGGGGGGAAATGAGCAGTTCTTC,CASSQRGTGGNEQFF
NA,TRBJ1-4,TRBV5-1,NA,TGCGCCAGCAGCCGGACAGATGCAACTAATGAAAAACTGTTTTTT,CASSRTDATNEKLFF
NA,TRBJ2-5,TRBV7-6,NA,TGCGCAACAGGGACACCACAAGAGACCCAGTACTTC,CATGTPQETQYF
NA,TRBJ2-5,TRBV7-3,NA,TGTGCCAGCAGCCACGGCCACCGGGGGGCGGTGGGAGAGACCCAGTACTTC,CASSHGHRGAVGETQYF
NA,TRBJ2-5,TRBV5-1,NA,TGCGCCAGCGGCTCCCCCGGGGGCCGGGAGACCCAGTACTTC,CASGSPGGRETQYF
NA,TRBJ1-4,TRBV6-5,TRBD1,TGTGCCAGCAGTCTGCGGGACAGACGGGAAAAACTGTTTTTT,CASSLRDRREKLFF
NA,TRBJ1-4,TRBV12-5,NA,TGTGCTAGTGGTTTGGAAGGGTATGAAAAACTGTTTTTT,CASGLEGYEKLFF
NA,TRBJ1-1,TRBV7-9,NA,TGTGCCAGCAGCCACACCATTACCGGCACTGAAGCTTTCTTT,CASSHTITGTEAFF
NA,TRBJ1-3,TRBV5-4,NA,TGTGCCAGCAGCTTGAAGGGAGGGGAACTCTCTGGAAACACCATATATTTT,CASSLKGGELSGNTIYF
NA,TRBJ1-4,TRBV2,TRBD1,TGTGCCAGCAGTTTGACAGGGGCAACTAATGAAAAACTGTTTTTT,CASSLTGATNEKLFF
NA,TRBJ1-6,TRBV7-2,NA,TGTGCCAGCAGCTTAGCTGGGCTCTCCTATAATTCACCCCTCCACTTT,CASSLAGLSYNSPLHF
NA,TRBJ1-5,TRBV7-2,TRBD1,TGTGCCAGCAGCTCGCAGGGGGGGGGTAGCAATCAGCCCCAGCATTTT,CASSSQGGGSNQPQHF
NA,TRBJ1-3,TRBV18,NA,TGTGCCAGCTCACCACGCGTCAACTCCCAGGGCGGAAACACCATATATTTT,CASSPRVNSQGGNTIYF
NA,TRBJ1-3,TRBV12-5,NA,TGTGCTAGTCAACAGGGCTCTGGAAACACCATATATTTT,CASQQGSGNTIYF
NA,TRBJ1-2,TRBV10-3,NA,TGTGCCATCAGCGACGACCGCGATGGAGGCTACACCTTC,CAISDDRDGGYTF
NA,TRBJ2-2,TRBV30,TRBD1,TGTGCCTGGAGGACAGGGGGCGTGAACACCGGGGAGCTGTTTTTT,CAWRTGGVNTGELFF
NA,TRBJ2-3,TRBV7-3,NA,TGTGCCAGCAGCGACGACCGGGGACGAGGGGGTACGCAGTATTTT,CASSDDRGRGGTQYF
NA,TRBJ1-6,TRBV7-2,NA,TGTGCCAGCAGCTTAGGTCTCAGCGGGAATTCACCCCTCCACTTT,CASSLGLSGNSPLHF
NA,TRBJ1-5,TRBV12-3/TRBV12-4,NA,TGTGCCAGCAGTTCGGGACAACAGCCCCAGCATTTT,CASSSGQQPQHF
NA,TRBJ1-2,TRBV2,NA,TGTGCCAGCGATGGACAAAACTATGGCTACACCTTC,CASDGQNYGYTF
NA,TRBJ1-5,TRBV25-1,TRBD1,TGTGCCAGCAGCCAGACAGGGAGAAGCCAGCCCCAGCATTTT,CASSQTGRSQPQHF
NA,TRBJ2-1,TRBV27,NA,TGTGCCAGCAGTTTCCCCGGCTACAATGAGCAGTTCTTC,CASSFPGYNEQFF
NA,TRBJ2-4,TRBV5-6,NA,TGTGCCAGCAGCTTCGAAAGGGGACACCCAGCCAAAAACATTCAGTACTTC,CASSFERGHPAKNIQYF
NA,TRBJ1-5,TRBV7-9,NA,TGTGCCAGCAGCCCGGGTGGGGGAGTCGACAATCAGCCCCAGCATTTT,CASSPGGGVDNQPQHF
NA,TRBJ1-2,TRBV6-5,NA,TGTGCCAGCAGTTACTCGGCTGCCGCAGGGTACTATGGCTACACCTTC,CASSYSAAAGYYGYTF
NA,TRBJ2-3,TRBV9,NA,TGTGCCAGCAGCGTAGCCCCACACAGCACAGATACGCAGTATTTT,CASSVAPHSTDTQYF
NA,TRBJ2-3,TRBV24-1,NA,TGTGCCACCAGTGATCGCACTAGCACAGATACGCAGTATTTT,CATSDRTSTDTQYF
NA,TRBJ1-4,TRBV19,NA,TGTGCCAGTAGCCTTTCGCGTCAGGCAACTAATGAAAAACTGTTTTTT,CASSLSRQATNEKLFF
NA,TRBJ2-7,TRBV7-3,TRBD1,TGTGCCAGCAGCCCCGGACAGGCGGGCCCCTACGAGCAGTACTTC,CASSPGQAGPYEQYF
NA,TRBJ1-5,TRBV6-1,TRBD1,TGTGCCAGCAGTGCTACAGGGGGCCTTAGCAATCAGCCCCAGCATTTT,CASSATGGLSNQPQHF
NA,TRBJ2-3,TRBV5-4,TRBD1,TGTGCCAGCAGCTTGGGGCAGGGGGTCACAGATACGCAGTATTTT,CASSLGQGVTDTQYF
once,TRBJ2-1,TRBV19,TRBD2,TGTGCCAGTAGTCTCCATACGTTAGCGGGGGGGTTTAGCAATGAGCAGTTCTTC,CASSLHTLAGGFSNEQFF
NA,TRBJ2-1,TRBV11-3,TRBD2,TGTGCCAGCAGCTTAGGCGGGGGAAGATACAATGAGCAGTTCTTC,CASSLGGGRYNEQFF
NA,TRBJ1-2,TRBV12-3/TRBV12-4,TRBD1,TGTGCCAGCAGTTTCCCAGGGGGCAGGGGCTACACCTTC,CASSFPGGRGYTF
NA,TRBJ2-1,TRBV7-3,NA,TGTGCCAGCAGCTTAAACCCAGCTCCCAGCTCCTACAATGAGCAGTTCTTC,CASSLNPAPSSYNEQFF
NA,TRBJ2-5,TRBV27,TRBD1,TGTGCCAGCAGCCAGACAGGGCCCTCCCTGACCCAGTACTTC,CASSQTGPSLTQYF
NA,TRBJ1-1,TRBV2,TRBD1,TGTGCCAGCAATTACAGGGGGCTCACTGAAGCTTTCTTT,CASNYRGLTEAFF
NA,TRBJ2-5,TRBV24-1,TRBD2,TGTGCCACCAGTGAGAATAGCGGGGGGAGGGTAAAGACCCAGTACTTC,CATSENSGGRVKTQYF
NA,TRBJ1-1,TRBV28,TRBD1,TGTGCCAGCAGTTTATTTTTCGGGACAGGGGGCTCAGGGAACACTGAAGCTTTCTTT,CASSLFFGTGGSGNTEAFF